The subject of this entry is one T cell receptor (beta chain). Its antigen is still unknown. This CDR3 spans 16 amino acids. Germline assignment: CDR1 ENHRY and CDR2 SYGVKD. Naive CD8+ T cells showed CD45RO-CCR7+CD27+CD95-. Via 5' RACE with UMI labels, TRB cDNA libraries were prepared. TCRdb processed the 5' RACE reads again and assigns one entry to each CDR3 protein, with no DNA. In all, the sample yields tens of thousands of distinct CDR3 sequences. The data are from a study of CXCR3-negative and CXCR3-positive naive CD8 T cells. Across the study: Each library gave roughly 1.6 +/- 0.3 million of roughly 130 million TRB reads.

General study points: CXCR3 expression partially decreased after cryopreservation; most assays used fresh PBMCs. Comparably high diversity was seen in both naive subsets, and much lower diversity in memory CD8+ cells. More hydrophobic TRB CDR3s occurred in CXCR3-positive than in CXCR3-negative naive cells.

The material sequenced was naive CXCR3+ CD8+ T cells from blood. Described subset: CD45RO-CCR7+CD27+CD95- naive CD8+ T cells expressing CXCR3 (TNR3+). The chain is built from TRBV10-3 and TRBJ2-5; there is no DNA to check the TCRdb D call of TRBD2. This TCR came from a human donor in good health. Some clones in this sample may be carry-over from other donors' samples. CDR3: CAISEGIAPVQETQYF.